This T cell receptor beta chain is drawn from a study of T cells in narcolepsy. The wider study: Enrolled donors included narcolepsy type 1 or type 2 patients and healthy controls. Broader study findings: Comparing one patient's CSF and blood CD4+ clonotypes highlighted HCRT- and TRIB2-specific autoreactive clonotypes. No autoreactive T cell clone sequences appeared in some memory CD4+ repertoires. Reportedly, autoreactive clonotypes were serially detected in patients' blood but not controls'.

Germline-derived CDR1 and CDR2 are KGHSH and LQKENI. CDR3 length equals 16 residues. Trimming removed 4 bases from V and 4 bases from J; junction bases left unmatched: 4. Only in-frame clones appear in the TCRdb table, and some are missing; sequencing was by immunoSEQ multiplex PCR. The data hold about 31,000 clones, with roughly 73% observed a single time. About this clone: Antigen specificity is unknown.

This chain joins TRBV18 and TRBJ2-5; 15 nucleotides agree with TRBD2. Material for sequencing was CD45RA- memory CD4+ T cells from PBMCs. The origin of this receptor is a human donor with narcolepsy. In DNA, the CDR3 is TGTGCCAGCTCACGGACTAGCGGGAGGGCCGTAGAGACCCAGTACTTC. Protein sequence: CASSRTSGRAVETQYF.